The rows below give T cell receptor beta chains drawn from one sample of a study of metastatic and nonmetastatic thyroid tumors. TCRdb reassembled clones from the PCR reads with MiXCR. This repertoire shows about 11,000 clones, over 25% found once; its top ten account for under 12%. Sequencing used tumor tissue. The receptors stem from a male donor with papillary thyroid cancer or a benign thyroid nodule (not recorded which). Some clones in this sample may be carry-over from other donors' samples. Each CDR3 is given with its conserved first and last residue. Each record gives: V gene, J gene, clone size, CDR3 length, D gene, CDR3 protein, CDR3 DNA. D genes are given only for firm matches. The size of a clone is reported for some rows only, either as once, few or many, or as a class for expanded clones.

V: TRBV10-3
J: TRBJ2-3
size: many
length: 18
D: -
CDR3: CAISVVRTADSSTDTQYF
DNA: TGTGCCATCAGCGTCGTCCGGACAGCCGATTCTAGCACAGATACGCAGTATTTT

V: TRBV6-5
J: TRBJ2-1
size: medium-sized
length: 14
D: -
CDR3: CASSYTLRDYEQFF
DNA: TGTGCCAGCAGTTACACCTTGCGGGACTATGAGCAGTTCTTC

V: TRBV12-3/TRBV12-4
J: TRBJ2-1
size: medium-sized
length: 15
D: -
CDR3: CASSISGISYNEQFF
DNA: TGTGCCAGCAGCATATCGGGGATCTCCTACAATGAGCAGTTCTTC

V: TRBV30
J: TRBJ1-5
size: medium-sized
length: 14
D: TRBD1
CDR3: CAWSGTGGSQPQHF
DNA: TGTGCCTGGAGTGGGACAGGGGGCTCTCAGCCCCAGCATTTT

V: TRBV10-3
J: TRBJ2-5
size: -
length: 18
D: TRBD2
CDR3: CAISDATGTSGYQETQYF
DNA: TGTGCCATCAGTGATGCCACCGGTACTAGCGGGTACCAAGAGACCCAGTACTTC

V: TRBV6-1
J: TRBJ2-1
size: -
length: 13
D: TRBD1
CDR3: CASRRTGKDEQFF
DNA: TGTGCCAGCAGGCGGACAGGGAAGGATGAGCAGTTCTTC

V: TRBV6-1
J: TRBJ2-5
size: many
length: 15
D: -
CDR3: CASSWGGSTQETQYF
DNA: TGTGCCAGCAGTTGGGGCGGCAGCACCCAAGAGACCCAGTACTTC

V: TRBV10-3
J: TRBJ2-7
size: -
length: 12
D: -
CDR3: CASGESPYEQYF
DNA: TGTGCCTCCGGGGAGTCCCCCTACGAGCAGTACTTC

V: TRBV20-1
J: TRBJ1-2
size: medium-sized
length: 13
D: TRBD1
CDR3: CSATTGFEGGYTF
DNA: TGCAGTGCTACGACAGGGTTTGAAGGGGGCTACACCTTC

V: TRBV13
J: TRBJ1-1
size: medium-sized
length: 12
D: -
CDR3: CASSPVVPEAFF
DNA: TGTGCCAGCAGTCCTGTGGTGCCTGAAGCTTTCTTT

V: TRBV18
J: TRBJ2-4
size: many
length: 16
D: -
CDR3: CASSPRNSGMKNIQYF
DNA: TGTGCCAGCTCACCACGGAATAGCGGAATGAAAAACATTCAGTACTTC

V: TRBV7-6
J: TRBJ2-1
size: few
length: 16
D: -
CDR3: CASSPAVQGRNNEQFF
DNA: TGTGCCAGCAGCCCCGCCGTGCAGGGACGGAACAATGAGCAGTTCTTC

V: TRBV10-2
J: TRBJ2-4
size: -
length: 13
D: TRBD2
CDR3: CASSTLGGSIQYF
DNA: TGCGCCAGCAGTACCCTGGGAGGGAGCATTCAGTACTTC

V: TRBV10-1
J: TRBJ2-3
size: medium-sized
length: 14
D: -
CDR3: CASSDFPNTDTQYF
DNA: TGCGCCAGCAGTGACTTTCCAAACACAGATACGCAGTATTTT

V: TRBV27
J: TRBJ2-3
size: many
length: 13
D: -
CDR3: CASSRKRADTQYF
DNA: TGTGCCAGCAGTCGCAAACGCGCAGATACGCAGTATTTT

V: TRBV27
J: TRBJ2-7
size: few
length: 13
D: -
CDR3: CASSRTPTYEQYF
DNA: TGTGCCAGCAGCCGTACACCGACCTACGAGCAGTACTTC

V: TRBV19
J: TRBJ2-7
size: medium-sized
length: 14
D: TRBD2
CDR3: CASSPSGALYEQYF
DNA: TGTGCCAGTAGTCCCAGCGGGGCTCTCTACGAGCAGTACTTC

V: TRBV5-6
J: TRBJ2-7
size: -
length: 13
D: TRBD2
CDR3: CASRASGRYEQYF
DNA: TGTGCCAGCAGGGCTAGCGGGAGATACGAGCAGTACTTC

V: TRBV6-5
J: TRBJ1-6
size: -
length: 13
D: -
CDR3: CASSYRGNSPLHF
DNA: TGTGCCAGCAGTTACAGGGGTAATTCACCCCTCCACTTT

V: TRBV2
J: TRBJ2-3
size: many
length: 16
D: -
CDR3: CASSLDILGVTDTQYF
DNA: TGTGCCAGCAGCCTAGACATACTAGGCGTCACAGATACGCAGTATTTT

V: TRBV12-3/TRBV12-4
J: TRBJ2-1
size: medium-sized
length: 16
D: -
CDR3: CASSFGGTHSYNEQFF
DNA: TGTGCCAGCAGTTTCGGCGGTACTCACTCCTACAATGAGCAGTTCTTC

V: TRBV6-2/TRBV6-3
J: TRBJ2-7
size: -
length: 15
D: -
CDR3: CASTKIPDQAYEQYF
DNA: TGTGCCAGCACCAAAATTCCGGATCAAGCCTACGAGCAGTACTTC

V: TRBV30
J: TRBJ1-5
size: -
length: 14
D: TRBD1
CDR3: CAWSDRGNNQPQHF
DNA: TGTGCCTGGAGCGACAGGGGAAACAATCAGCCCCAGCATTTT

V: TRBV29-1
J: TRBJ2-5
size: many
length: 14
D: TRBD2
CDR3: CSVVGLADQETQYF
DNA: TGCAGCGTTGTGGGACTAGCCGACCAAGAGACCCAGTACTTC

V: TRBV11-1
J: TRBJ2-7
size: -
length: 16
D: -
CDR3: CASSPTVIGYSYEQYF
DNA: TGTGCCAGCAGCCCAACTGTAATTGGGTACTCCTACGAGCAGTACTTC

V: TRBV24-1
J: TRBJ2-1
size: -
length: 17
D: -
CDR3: CASSDSSLRSSYNEQFF
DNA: TGTGCCTCCAGTGATTCTAGCTTGAGGAGCTCCTACAATGAGCAGTTCTTC

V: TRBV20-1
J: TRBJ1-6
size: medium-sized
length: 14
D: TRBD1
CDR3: CSAPGTGVGSPLHF
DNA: TGCAGTGCACCCGGGACAGGGGTTGGTTCACCCCTCCACTTT

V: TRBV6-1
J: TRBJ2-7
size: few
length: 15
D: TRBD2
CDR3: CASSPQTSGSYEQYF
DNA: TGTGCCAGCAGTCCTCAAACCAGCGGGAGTTACGAGCAGTACTTC

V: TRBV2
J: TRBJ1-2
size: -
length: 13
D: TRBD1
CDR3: CAIRGTVSYGYTF
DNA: TGTGCCATCAGGGGGACAGTTTCCTATGGCTACACCTTC

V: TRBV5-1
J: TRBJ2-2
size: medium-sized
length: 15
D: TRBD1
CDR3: CASSEQGGNTGELFF
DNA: TGCGCCAGCAGCGAACAGGGGGGGAACACCGGGGAGCTGTTTTTT

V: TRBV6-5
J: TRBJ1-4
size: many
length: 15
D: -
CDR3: CASSYQNGPDEKLFF
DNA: TGTGCCAGCAGTTACCAAAACGGGCCCGATGAAAAACTGTTTTTT

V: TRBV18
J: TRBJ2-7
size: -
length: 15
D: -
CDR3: CASSPRTGCLVEQYF
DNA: TGTGCCAGCTCACCACGAACAGGGTGCCTGGTTGAGCAGTACTTC

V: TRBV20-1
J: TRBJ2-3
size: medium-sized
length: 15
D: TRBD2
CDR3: CSARGTSDRTDTQYF
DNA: TGCAGTGCTAGGGGGACTAGCGACCGCACAGATACGCAGTATTTT

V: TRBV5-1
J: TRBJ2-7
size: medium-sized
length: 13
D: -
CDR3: CASRPDASYEQYF
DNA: TGCGCCAGCAGGCCGGATGCCTCCTACGAGCAGTACTTC

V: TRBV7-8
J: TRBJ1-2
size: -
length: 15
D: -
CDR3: CASSPTDMIFYGYTF
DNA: TGTGCCAGCAGCCCCACGGACATGATTTTCTATGGCTACACCTTC

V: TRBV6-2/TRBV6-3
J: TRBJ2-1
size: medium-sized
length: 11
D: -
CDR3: CASSDYGTGFF
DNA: TGTGCCAGCAGCGATTACGGGACTGGGTTCTTC

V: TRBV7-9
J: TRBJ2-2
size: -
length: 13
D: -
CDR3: CASNLMSTGELFF
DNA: TGTGCCAGCAACTTAATGTCCACCGGGGAGCTGTTTTTT

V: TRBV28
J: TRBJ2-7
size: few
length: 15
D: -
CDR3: CASSGIRDPLYEQYF
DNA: TGTGCCAGCAGCGGGATCCGGGACCCGCTCTACGAGCAGTACTTC

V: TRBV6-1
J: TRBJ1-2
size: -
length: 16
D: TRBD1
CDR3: CASRPTGARARSGYTF
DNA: TGTGCCAGCAGGCCCACAGGGGCAAGAGCAAGGAGTGGCTACACCTTC

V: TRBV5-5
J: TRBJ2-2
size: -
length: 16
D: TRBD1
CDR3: CASSSDRGWNTGELFF
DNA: TGTGCCAGCAGCTCGGACAGGGGGTGGAACACCGGGGAGCTGTTTTTT

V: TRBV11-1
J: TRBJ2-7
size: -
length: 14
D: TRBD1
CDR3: CASSLGTGIYEQYF
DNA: TGTGCCAGCAGCTTGGGGACAGGAATCTACGAGCAGTACTTC

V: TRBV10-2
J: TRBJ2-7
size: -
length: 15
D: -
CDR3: CASSAGTTSIYEQYF
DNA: TGCGCCAGCAGTGCCGGGACCACCTCGATCTACGAGCAGTACTTC

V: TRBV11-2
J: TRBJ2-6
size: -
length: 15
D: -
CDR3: CASSPPAIGANVLTF
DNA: TGTGCCAGCAGCCCTCCGGCGATCGGGGCCAACGTCCTGACTTTC

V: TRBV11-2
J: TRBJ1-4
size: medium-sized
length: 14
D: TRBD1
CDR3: CASSPGTGGEKLFF
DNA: TGTGCCAGCAGCCCGGGGACAGGGGGTGAAAAACTGTTTTTT